Listed here are 17 T cell receptor beta chains from one sample, sequenced in a study of radiation and T cells in renal cell carcinoma. Treatment described: treatment-naive control, cytoreductive nephrectomy. Profiled with immunoSEQ multiplex PCR; TCRdb holds only in-frame clones, not every one. The profile shows around 15,000 clones, around 50% of them singletons. This sample comprised tumor tissue, obtained from a patient whose treatment was nephrectomy without radiotherapy. These TCRs come from a man aged 50 to 60 with renal cell carcinoma.

The rearrangement uses TRBV7-7 and TRBJ2-7; D might be TRBD1 (5 bases). Germline assignment: CDR1 SSHAT and CDR2 FNYEAQ (reference sequence). The CDR3 runs to 15 residues. The V end lost 5 bases, the J end lost 7 bases, and 21 bases lay between the germline ends. The CDR3 region has the DNA TGTGCCAGCAGCCCCCGGGCAGGGCAATCGGGTGAGCAGTACTTC. Protein sequence: CASSPRAGQSGEQYF.

The gene calls are TRBV4-1 and TRBJ1-6; 7 nucleotides agree with TRBD1. The germline gives CDR1 MGHRA, CDR2 YSYEKL. The CDR3 is 17 residues long. J was trimmed by 0 bases and V by 4 bases; bases with no gene match: 6. This chain's CDR3 is CASSPHRDSSYNSPLHF. The CDR3 DNA sequence: TGCGCCAGCAGCCCCCACCGGGACAGCTCCTATAATTCACCCCTCCACTTT.

In this sample, this clone turned up a few times. The chain links TRBV11-2 to TRBJ1-1; D not resolved. The CDR3 sequence is 13 residues long. The V end lost 10 bases, the J end lost 6 bases, and 18 bases lay between the germline ends. Germline CDR1 is SGHAT and CDR2 is FQNNGV. The CDR3 region is CATLNPLLPEAFF. Written as DNA, the CDR3 is TGTGCCACCTTAAATCCGCTCCTACCTGAAGCTTTCTTT.

The chain has TRBV27 and TRBJ1-4; D is possibly TRBD1 (6 bases). Trimming took 6 bases from V and 1 from J, leaving 9 bases between them. This CDR3 is 14 amino acids long. Looked up from germline, CDR1 is MNHEY and CDR2 is SMNVEV (reference sequence). This CDR3 reads CASRVTGTNEKLFF. CDR3 DNA: TGTGCCAGCAGGGTGACAGGAACTAATGAAAAACTGTTTTTT.

CDR3 loop: CASSLVRDRNTEAFF. CDR3 nucleotide sequence: TGTGCCAGCAGCTTGGTCCGGGACCGGAACACTGAAGCTTTCTTT. The chain employs TRBV5-4 and TRBJ1-1; TRBD1 is a possible D gene (5 bases). Trimming took 0 bases from V and 1 from J, leaving 10 bases between them. Looked up from germline, CDR1 is SGHNT and CDR2 is YYREEE (reference sequence). The CDR3 has 15 amino acids.

V gene TRBV4-1 combines with J gene TRBJ2-7, with 11 bases identical to TRBD2. V gave up 10 bases and J gave up 4 bases; unmatched junction bases: 0. The CDR3 is made up of 11 amino acids. Germline CDR1 and CDR2: MGHRA and YSYEKL. CDR3 DNA: TGCGCCACTAGCGGGGGGTACGAGCAGTACTTC. Its protein product is CATSGGYEQYF.

This clone appeared a few times. The chain employs TRBV5-1 and TRBJ2-2; 11 bases align to TRBD1. Per germline, CDR1 SGHRS and CDR2 YFSETQ. V shed 4 bases and J 4 bases; nucleotides not matched to a gene: 3. This CDR3 is 15 amino acids long. DNA for the CDR3: TGCGCCAGCAGCCCAGGGACAGGGGGCACCGGGGAGCTGTTTTTT. As protein: CASSPGTGGTGELFF.

This clone was detected once. This rearrangement joins TRBV29-1 to TRBJ2-4; D is unclear. Trimming shortened V by 5 bases and J by 3 bases, and 11 bases separated the two germline ends. In germline, CDR1 is SQVTM, CDR2 ANQGSEA. The CDR3 spans 13 residues. As DNA, the CDR3 is TGCAGCGTTTATTGGCAGTACAAAAACATTCAGTACTTC. Translation: CSVYWQYKNIQYF.

The V call is TRBV30, the J call TRBJ1-3; the D gene is possibly TRBD1 (5 bases). Trimming left V 5 bases short and J 0 bases short, with 17 bases between. This CDR3 has 16 amino acids. CDR1 and CDR2 from the germline V gene are GTSNPN and SVGIG (reference sequence). CDR3 region: CAWAGTHGPSGNTIYF. In DNA, the CDR3 is TGTGCCTGGGCCGGGACGCATGGACCCTCTGGAAACACCATATATTTT.

This clone appeared once. The rearrangement joins TRBV19 to TRBJ2-7, with 7 bases matching TRBD2. The CDR3 covers 14 residues. V lost 9 bases to trimming and J lost 0 bases; unmatched junction nucleotides: 8. Per the germline V gene, CDR1 is LNHDA and CDR2 is SQIVND (reference sequence). CDR3 sequence reads: CASRSSGASYEQYF. CDR3 DNA: TGTGCCAGCCGCTCTAGCGGAGCCTCCTACGAGCAGTACTTC. Full variable domain (outside the CDR3, taken from reference TRBV19 and TRBJ2-7): DGGITQSPKYLFRKEGQNVTLSCEQNLNHDAMYWYRQDPGQGLRLIYYSQIVNDFQKGDIAEGYSVSREKKESFPLTVTSAQKNPTAFYLCASRSSGASYEQYFGPGTRLTVT.

In its sample, this clone ranks as medium-sized. This chain joins TRBV9 and TRBJ1-5; 7 positions match TRBD1. Germline trimming cut 2 bases from V and 7 bases from J; bases unmatched to any gene: 9. This CDR3 spans 15 amino acids. Germline CDR1 is SGDLS and CDR2 is YYNGEE. The CDR3 DNA follows: TGTGCCAGCAGCGTTACAGGGGCCCCGGGGCAGCCCCAGCATTTT. Translating it yields CASSVTGAPGQPQHF. The full variable domain, rest sourced from reference TRBV9 and TRBJ1-5, is DSGVTQTPKHLITATGQRVTLRCSPRSGDLSVYWYQQSLDQGLQFLIQYYNGEERAKGNILERFSAQQFPDLHSELNLSSLELGDSALYFCASSVTGAPGQPQHFGDGTRLSIL.

This clone has a handful of counts. The chain employs TRBV11-2 and TRBJ2-7; 7 bases are a match to TRBD2. The J segment lost 4 bases and the V segment lost 6 bases, leaving 12 bases of the junction unmatched. This CDR3 is built from 15 residues. CDR1 and CDR2 from the germline V gene are SGHAT and FQNNGV. Here the CDR3 reads CASSVWLLAEYEQYF. CDR3 sequence (DNA): TGTGCCAGCAGTGTTTGGCTCCTAGCGGAGTACGAGCAGTACTTC.

This chain's CDR3 is CSVRSGVGTEAFF. In nucleotides, the CDR3 is TGCAGCGTTCGATCGGGGGTCGGGACTGAAGCTTTCTTT. The chain is built from TRBV29-1 and TRBJ1-1, with D possibly being TRBD1 (5 bases). The CDR3 runs 13 residues. Germline V CDR1 and CDR2: SQVTM, ANQGSEA. V lost 5 bases and J 5 bases, leaving 15 bases between the germline ends.

The chain carries TRBV7-6 and TRBJ1-1, with D uncertain. V gave up 0 bases and J gave up 1 base, with 3 bases separating them. CDR3 size: 13 residues. Germline CDR1 and CDR2: SGHVS and FNYEAQ. CDR3 residues: CASSLAGNTEAFF. The CDR3 nucleotides are TGTGCCAGCAGCTTAGCGGGGAACACTGAAGCTTTCTTT.

This clone came up once. The V and J genes are TRBV23-1 and TRBJ1-2; D possibly corresponds to TRBD1 (6 bases). TRBV23-1 is an ORF for which the function is uncertain. V was trimmed by 4 bases and J by 0 bases, leaving 27 bases between them. This CDR3 has 20 amino acids. The CDR3 nucleotides are TGCGCCAGCAGTCCTCGACGCCCCAGGACAGTTCTATTAGCTAACTATGGCTACACCTTC. It codes for CASSPRRPRTVLLANYGYTF.

The J gene is TRBJ1-6, the V gene TRBV10-3, with 7 bases aligning to TRBD1. This CDR3 has 16 amino acids. Losses at the gene ends were 3 bases for V and 8 bases for J; bases not matched to a gene: 10. Germline V gene lookup returns CDR1 ENHRY and CDR2 SYGVKD. The CDR3 here is CAISDPNRGEHSPLHF. In DNA, the CDR3 is TGTGCCATCAGTGATCCCAACAGGGGCGAACATTCACCCCTCCACTTT.

The chain employs TRBV7-9 and TRBJ1-5; 7 bases fit TRBD1. Trimming removed 10 bases from V and 2 bases from J; junction bases left unmatched: 5. Germline CDR1 reads SEHNR; CDR2 reads FQNEAQ (reference sequence). The length of the CDR3 is 13 residues. DNA for the CDR3: TGTGCCACCGACAGGGACGGCAATCAGCCCCAGCATTTT. Protein sequence: CATDRDGNQPQHF. The complete variable domain, with remaining parts taken from reference TRBV7-9 and TRBJ1-5, reads DTGVSQNPRHKITKRGQNVTFRCDPISEHNRLYWYRQTLGQGPEFLTYFQNEAQLEKSRLLSDRFSAERPKGSFSTLEIQRTEQGDSAMYLCATDRDGNQPQHFGDGTRLSIL.